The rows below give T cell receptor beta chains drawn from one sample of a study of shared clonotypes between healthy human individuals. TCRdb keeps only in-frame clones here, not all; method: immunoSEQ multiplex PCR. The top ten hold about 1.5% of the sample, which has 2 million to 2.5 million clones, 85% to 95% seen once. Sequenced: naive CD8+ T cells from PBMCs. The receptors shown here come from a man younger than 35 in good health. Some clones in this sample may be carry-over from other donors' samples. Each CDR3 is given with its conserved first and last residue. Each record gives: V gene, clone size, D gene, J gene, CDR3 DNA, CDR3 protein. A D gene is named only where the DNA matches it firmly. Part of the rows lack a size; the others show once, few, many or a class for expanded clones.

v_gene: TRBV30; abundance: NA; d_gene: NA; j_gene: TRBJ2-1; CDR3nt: TGTGCCTGGGGGATAGGGTATTCCTACAATGAGCAATTCTTC; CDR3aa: CAWGIGYSYNEQFF
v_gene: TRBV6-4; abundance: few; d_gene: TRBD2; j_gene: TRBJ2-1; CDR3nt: TGTGCCAGCAGTCGACTAGCGGGAGGTGAGCAGTTCTTC; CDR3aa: CASSRLAGGEQFF
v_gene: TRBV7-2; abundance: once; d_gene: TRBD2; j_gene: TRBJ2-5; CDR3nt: TGTGCCAGCAGCTTAGGGACGGGGAATCTAGCGGACCAAGAGACCCAGTACTTC; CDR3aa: CASSLGTGNLADQETQYF
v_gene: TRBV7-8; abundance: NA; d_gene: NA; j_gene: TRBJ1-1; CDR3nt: TGTGCCAGCAGCTTATATAGGGGCGCCACTGAAGCTTTCTTT; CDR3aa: CASSLYRGATEAFF
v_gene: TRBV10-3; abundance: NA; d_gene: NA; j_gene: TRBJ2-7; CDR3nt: TGTGCCATCAGTGATCCTGACCGCCCAAGGAGCTACGAGCAGTACTTC; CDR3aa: CAISDPDRPRSYEQYF
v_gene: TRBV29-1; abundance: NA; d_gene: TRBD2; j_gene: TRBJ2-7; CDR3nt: TGCAGCGTTGAAGGCACGACTAGCGGGGCCTACGAGCAGTACTTC; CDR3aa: CSVEGTTSGAYEQYF
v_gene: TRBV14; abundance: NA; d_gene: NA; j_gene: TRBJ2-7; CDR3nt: TGTGCCAGCAGCCAGCCTAACCACGAGCAGTACTTC; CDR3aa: CASSQPNHEQYF
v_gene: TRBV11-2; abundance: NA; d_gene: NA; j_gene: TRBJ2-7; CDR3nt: TGTGCCAGCAGCTTTGGAACGGACTACGAGCAGTACTTC; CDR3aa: CASSFGTDYEQYF
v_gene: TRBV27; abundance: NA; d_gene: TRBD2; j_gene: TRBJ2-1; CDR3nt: TGTGCCAGCGTTAAGCGACTAGCGGGAGCCAGGTCCTACAATGAGCAGTTCTTC; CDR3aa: CASVKRLAGARSYNEQFF
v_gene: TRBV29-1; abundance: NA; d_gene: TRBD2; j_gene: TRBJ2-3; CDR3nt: TGCAGCGTTGAAGATACTAGCGGGAGTAGAGATACGCAGTATTTT; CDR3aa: CSVEDTSGSRDTQYF
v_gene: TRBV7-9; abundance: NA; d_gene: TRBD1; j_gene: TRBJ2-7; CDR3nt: TGTGCCAGCAGCTTAGGGACGGGACAGGGCTTCGAGCAGTACTTC; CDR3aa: CASSLGTGQGFEQYF
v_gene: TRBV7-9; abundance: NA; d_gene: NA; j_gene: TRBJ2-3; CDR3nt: TGTGCCAGCAGCTTTGGATCGGATACGCAGTATTTT; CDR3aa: CASSFGSDTQYF
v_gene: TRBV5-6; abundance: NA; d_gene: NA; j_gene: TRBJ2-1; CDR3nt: TGTGCCAGCAGCAAGGGACATTACAATGAGCAGTTCTTC; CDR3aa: CASSKGHYNEQFF
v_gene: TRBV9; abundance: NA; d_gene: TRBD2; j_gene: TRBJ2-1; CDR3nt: TGTGCCAGCAGCGTAGACGCGGGAGGGCCTGTCTATGAGCAGTTCTTC; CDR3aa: CASSVDAGGPVYEQFF
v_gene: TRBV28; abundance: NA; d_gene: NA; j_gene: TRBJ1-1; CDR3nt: TGTGCCAGCAGTACCTGGACGGAAGGAATGAACACTGAAGCTTTCTTT; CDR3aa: CASSTWTEGMNTEAFF
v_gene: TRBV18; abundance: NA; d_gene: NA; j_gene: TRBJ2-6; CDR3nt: TGTGCCAGCTCGTTCTTGGTCCCGACTGGGGCCAACGTCCTGACTTTC; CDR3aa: CASSFLVPTGANVLTF
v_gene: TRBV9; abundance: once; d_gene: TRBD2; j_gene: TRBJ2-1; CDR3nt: TGTGCCAGCAGCGCCTCTCCGGGACTAGCAATAAGTGAGCAGTTCTTC; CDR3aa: CASSASPGLAISEQFF
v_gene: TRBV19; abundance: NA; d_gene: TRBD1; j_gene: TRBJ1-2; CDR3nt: TGTGCCAGTAGTATAGATCTGGAGGACAGGGGGCGAAGTGGCTACACCTTC; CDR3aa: CASSIDLEDRGRSGYTF
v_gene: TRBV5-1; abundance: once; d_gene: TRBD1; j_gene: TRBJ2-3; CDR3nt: TGCGCCAGCAGCCCGTGGACAGGGGGCACAGATACGCAGTATTTT; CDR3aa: CASSPWTGGTDTQYF
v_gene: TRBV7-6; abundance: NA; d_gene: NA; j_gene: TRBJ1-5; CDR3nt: TGTGCCAGCAGTTCGATTGTCAGCAATCAGCCCCAGCATTTT; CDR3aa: CASSSIVSNQPQHF